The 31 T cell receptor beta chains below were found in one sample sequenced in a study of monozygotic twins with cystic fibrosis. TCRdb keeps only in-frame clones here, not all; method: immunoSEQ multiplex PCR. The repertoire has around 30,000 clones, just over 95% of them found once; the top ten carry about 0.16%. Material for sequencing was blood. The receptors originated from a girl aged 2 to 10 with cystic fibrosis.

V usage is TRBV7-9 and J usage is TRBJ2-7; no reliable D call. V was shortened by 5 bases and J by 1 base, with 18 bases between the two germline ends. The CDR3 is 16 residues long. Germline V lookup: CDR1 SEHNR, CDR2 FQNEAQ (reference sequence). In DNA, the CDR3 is TGTGCCAGCAGCCCGAACTTGTTCGCACCTTCCTACGAGCAGTACTTC. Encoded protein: CASSPNLFAPSYEQYF.

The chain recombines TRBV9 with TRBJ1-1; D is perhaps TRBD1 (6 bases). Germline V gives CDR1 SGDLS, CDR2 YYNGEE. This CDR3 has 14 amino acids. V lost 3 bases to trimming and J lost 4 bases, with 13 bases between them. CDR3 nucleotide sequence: TGTGCCAGCAGCGCCCGACAGGATCCCACTGAAGCTTTCTTT. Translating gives CASSARQDPTEAFF. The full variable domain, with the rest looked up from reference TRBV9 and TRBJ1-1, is DSGVTQTPKHLITATGQRVTLRCSPRSGDLSVYWYQQSLDQGLQFLIQYYNGEERAKGNILERFSAQQFPDLHSELNLSSLELGDSALYFCASSARQDPTEAFFGQGTRLTVV.

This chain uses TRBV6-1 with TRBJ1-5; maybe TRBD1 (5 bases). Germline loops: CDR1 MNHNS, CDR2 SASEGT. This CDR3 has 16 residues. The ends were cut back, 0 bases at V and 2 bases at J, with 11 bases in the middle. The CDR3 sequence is CASSEARQGGNQPQHF. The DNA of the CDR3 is TGTGCCAGCAGTGAAGCGCGTCAGGGCGGCAATCAGCCCCAGCATTTT.

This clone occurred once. This CDR3 reads CASLGLARPYEQYF. CDR3 in DNA: TGTGCCAGCCTGGGACTAGCGCGACCCTACGAGCAGTACTTC. The rearrangement joins TRBV2 to TRBJ2-7; TRBD2 aligns across 10 bases. The germline CDR1 and CDR2 sequences are SNHLY and FYNNEI. The CDR3 has 14 residues. Trimming cost V 8 bases and J 2 bases; bases outside gene matches: 6.

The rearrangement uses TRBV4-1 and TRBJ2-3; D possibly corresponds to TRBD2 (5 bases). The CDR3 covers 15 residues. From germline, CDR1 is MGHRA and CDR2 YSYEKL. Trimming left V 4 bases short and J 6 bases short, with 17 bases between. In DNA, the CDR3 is TGCGCCAGCAGCCTCCGGGAATTAGTGGTCGATACGCAGTATTTT. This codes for CASSLRELVVDTQYF.

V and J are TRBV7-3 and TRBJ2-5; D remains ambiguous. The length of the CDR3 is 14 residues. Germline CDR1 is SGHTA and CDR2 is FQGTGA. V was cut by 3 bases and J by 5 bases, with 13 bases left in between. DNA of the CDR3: TGTGCCAGCAGCTTCGGCGCCTCCAAGGAGACCCAGTACTTC. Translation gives CASSFGASKETQYF.

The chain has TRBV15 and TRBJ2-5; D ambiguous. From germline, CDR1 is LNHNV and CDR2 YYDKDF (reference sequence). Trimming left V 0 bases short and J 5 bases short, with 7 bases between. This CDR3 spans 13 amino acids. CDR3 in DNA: TGTGCCACCAGCAGAGACACTCGGGAGACCCAGTACTTC. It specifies CATSRDTRETQYF. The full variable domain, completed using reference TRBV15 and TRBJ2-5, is DAMVIQNPRYQVTQFGKPVTLSCSQTLNHNVMYWYQQKSSQAPKLLFHYYDKDFNNEADTPDNFQSRRPNTSFCFLDIRSPGLGDTAMYLCATSRDTRETQYFGPGTRLLVL.

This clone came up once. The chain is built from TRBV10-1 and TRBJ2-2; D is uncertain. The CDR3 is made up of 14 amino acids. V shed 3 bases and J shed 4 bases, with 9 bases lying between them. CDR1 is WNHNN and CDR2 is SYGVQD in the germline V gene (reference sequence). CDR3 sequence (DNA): TGCGCCAGCAGTGACCCTCCGGCCACCGGGGAGCTGTTTTTT. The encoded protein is CASSDPPATGELFF.

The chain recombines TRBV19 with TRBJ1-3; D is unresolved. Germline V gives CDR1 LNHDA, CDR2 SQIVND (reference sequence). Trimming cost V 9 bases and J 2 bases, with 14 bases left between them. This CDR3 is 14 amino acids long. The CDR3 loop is CASSIERAGNTIYF. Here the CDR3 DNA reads TGTGCCAGCTCTATCGAGCGTGCTGGAAACACCATATATTTT. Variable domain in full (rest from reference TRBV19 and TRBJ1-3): DGGITQSPKYLFRKEGQNVTLSCEQNLNHDAMYWYRQDPGQGLRLIYYSQIVNDFQKGDIAEGYSVSREKKESFPLTVTSAQKNPTAFYLCASSIERAGNTIYFGEGSWLTVV.

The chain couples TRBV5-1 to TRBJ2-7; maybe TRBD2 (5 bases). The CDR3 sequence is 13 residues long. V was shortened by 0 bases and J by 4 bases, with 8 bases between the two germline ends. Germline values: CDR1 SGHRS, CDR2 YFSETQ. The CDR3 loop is CASSLVGNYEQYF. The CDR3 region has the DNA TGCGCCAGCAGCTTGGTCGGGAATTACGAGCAGTACTTC.

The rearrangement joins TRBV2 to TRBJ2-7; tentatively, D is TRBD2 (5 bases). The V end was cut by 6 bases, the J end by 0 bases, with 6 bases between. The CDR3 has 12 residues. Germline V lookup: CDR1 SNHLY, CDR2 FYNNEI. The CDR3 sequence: CASRRVSYEQYF. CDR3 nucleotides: TGTGCCAGCAGGCGGGTCTCCTACGAGCAGTACTTC.

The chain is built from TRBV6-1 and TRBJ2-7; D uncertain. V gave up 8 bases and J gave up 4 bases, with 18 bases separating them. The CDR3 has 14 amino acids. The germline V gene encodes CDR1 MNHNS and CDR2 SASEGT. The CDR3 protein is CASSLGADLYEQYF. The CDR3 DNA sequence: TGTGCCAGCTCCCTCGGCGCTGACCTTTACGAGCAGTACTTC.

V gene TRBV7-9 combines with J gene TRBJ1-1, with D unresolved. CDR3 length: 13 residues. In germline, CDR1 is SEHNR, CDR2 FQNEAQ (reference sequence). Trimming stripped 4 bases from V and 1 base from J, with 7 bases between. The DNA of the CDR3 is TGTGCCAGCAGCTCTAAGAGGAACACTGAAGCTTTCTTT. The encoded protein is CASSSKRNTEAFF.

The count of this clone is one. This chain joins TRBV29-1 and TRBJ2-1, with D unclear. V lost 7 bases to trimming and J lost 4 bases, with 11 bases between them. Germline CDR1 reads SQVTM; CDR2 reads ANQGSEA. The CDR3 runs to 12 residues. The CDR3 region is CSAQRSYNEQFF. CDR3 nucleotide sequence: TGCAGCGCTCAGAGGAGTTACAATGAGCAGTTCTTC.

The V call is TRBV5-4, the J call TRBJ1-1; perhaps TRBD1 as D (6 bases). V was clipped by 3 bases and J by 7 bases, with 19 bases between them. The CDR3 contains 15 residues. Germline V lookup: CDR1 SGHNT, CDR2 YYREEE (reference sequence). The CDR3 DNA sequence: TGTGCCAGCAGCTACATTACGACAGGATCGGATGAAGCTTTCTTT. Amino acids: CASSYITTGSDEAFF.

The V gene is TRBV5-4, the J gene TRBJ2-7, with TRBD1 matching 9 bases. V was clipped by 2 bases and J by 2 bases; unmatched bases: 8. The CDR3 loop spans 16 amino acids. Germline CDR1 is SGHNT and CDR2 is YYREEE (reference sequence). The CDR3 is CASSLYPGQGPYEQYF. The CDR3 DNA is TGTGCCAGCAGCTTATATCCGGGACAGGGACCCTACGAGCAGTACTTC.

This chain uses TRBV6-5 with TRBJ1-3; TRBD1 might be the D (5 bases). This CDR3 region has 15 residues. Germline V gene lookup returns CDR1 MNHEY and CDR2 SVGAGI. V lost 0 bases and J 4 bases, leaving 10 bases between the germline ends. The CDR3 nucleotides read TGTGCCAGCAGTTACTCCGGGGGGATGGGAAACACCATATATTTT. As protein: CASSYSGGMGNTIYF.

CDR3 DNA: TGTGCCAGTAGTACGGACAGACGCACAGATACGCAGTATTTT. Its protein product is CASSTDRRTDTQYF. The chain recombines TRBV19 with TRBJ2-3; D perhaps matches TRBD1 (6 bases). The CDR3 is made up of 14 amino acids. With 4 bases removed from V and 1 base from J, the gap between germline ends came to 9 bases. Germline loops: CDR1 LNHDA, CDR2 SQIVND (reference sequence).

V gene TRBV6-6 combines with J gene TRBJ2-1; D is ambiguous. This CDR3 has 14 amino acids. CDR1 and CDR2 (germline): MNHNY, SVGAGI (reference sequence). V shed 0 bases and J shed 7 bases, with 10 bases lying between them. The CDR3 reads CASSYSASMNEQFF. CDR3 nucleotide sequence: TGTGCCAGCAGTTACTCTGCGAGTATGAATGAGCAGTTCTTC.

CDR3 coding DNA: TGTGCCAGCAGTGAGGACTATGGCTACACCTTC. Translating it yields CASSEDYGYTF. The V call is TRBV28, the J call TRBJ1-2; D not resolved. V shed 5 bases and J shed 3 bases, with 4 bases lying between them. This CDR3 contains 11 residues. Germline CDR1 reads MDHEN; CDR2 reads SYDVKM.

CDR3 in DNA: TGTGCCAGCAGTTACTCGGTCCGGGAGCAGTTCTTC. Protein sequence: CASSYSVREQFF. The chain couples TRBV6-6 to TRBJ2-1; D not resolved. CDR1 and CDR2 (germline): MNHNY, SVGAGI (reference sequence). The CDR3 length is 12 residues. Trimming shortened V by 0 bases and J by 10 bases, and 7 bases separated the two germline ends.

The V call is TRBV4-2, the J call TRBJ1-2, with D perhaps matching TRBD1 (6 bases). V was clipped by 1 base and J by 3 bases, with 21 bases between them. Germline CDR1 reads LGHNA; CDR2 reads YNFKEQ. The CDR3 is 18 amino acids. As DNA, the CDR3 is TGTGCCAGCAGCCAAGGCCTGGGAGACAGGCCTTCGGACTATGGCTACACCTTC. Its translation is CASSQGLGDRPSDYGYTF.

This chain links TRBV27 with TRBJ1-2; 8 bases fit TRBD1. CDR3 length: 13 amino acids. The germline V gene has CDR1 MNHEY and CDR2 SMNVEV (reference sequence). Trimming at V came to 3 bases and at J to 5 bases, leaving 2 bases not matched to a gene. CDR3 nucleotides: TGTGCCAGCAGTTTCGGGACAGGATATGGCTACACCTTC. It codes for CASSFGTGYGYTF.

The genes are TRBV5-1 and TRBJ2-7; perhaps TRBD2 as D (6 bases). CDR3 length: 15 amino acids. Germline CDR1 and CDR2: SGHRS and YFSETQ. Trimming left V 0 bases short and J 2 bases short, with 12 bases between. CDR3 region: CASSLVGGTPYEQYF. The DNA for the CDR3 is TGCGCCAGCAGCTTGGTGGGGGGAACCCCCTACGAGCAGTACTTC.

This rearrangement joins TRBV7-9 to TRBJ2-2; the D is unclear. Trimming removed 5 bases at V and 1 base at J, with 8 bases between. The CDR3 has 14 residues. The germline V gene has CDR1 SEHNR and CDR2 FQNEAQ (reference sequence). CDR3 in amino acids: CASSPVRNTGELFF. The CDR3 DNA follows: TGTGCCAGCAGCCCAGTGCGGAACACCGGGGAGCTGTTTTTT.

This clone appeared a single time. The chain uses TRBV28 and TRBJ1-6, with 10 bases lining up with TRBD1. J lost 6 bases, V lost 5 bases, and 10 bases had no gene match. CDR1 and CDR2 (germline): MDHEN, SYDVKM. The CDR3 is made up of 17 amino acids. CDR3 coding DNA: TGTGCCAGCAGTAACTTGGGACAGGGGATATTTAATTCACCCCTCCACTTT. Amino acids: CASSNLGQGIFNSPLHF.

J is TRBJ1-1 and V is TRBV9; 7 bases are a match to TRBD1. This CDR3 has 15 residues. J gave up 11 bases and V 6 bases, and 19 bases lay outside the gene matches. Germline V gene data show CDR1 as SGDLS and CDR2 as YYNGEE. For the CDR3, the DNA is TGTGCCAGCAAAGAGGAGGCACAGGGGTGGGATGAGGCTTTCTTT. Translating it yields CASKEEAQGWDEAFF.

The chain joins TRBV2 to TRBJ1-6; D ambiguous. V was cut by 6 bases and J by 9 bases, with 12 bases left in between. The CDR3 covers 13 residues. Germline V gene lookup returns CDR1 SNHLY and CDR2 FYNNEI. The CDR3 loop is CASSPRQSSPLHF. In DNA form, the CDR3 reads TGTGCCAGCAGCCCCAGGCAGTCTTCACCCCTCCACTTT.

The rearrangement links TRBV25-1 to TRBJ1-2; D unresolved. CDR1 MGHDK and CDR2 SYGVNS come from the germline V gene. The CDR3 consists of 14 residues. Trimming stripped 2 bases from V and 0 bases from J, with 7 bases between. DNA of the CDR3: TGTGCCAGCAGTGAAAAACCAGCTAACTATGGCTACACCTTC. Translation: CASSEKPANYGYTF.

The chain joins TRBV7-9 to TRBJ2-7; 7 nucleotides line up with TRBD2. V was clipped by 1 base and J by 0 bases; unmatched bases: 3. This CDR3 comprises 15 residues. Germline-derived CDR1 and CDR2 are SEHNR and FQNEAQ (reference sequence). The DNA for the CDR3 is TGTGCCAGCAGCTTAGGTAGCGGGTTCTCCTACGAGCAGTACTTC. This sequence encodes CASSLGSGFSYEQYF.

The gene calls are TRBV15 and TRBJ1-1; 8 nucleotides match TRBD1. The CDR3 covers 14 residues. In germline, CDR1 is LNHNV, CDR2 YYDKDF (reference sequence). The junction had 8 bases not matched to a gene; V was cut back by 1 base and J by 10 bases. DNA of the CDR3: TGTGCCACCAGCAGAGTTCTCAGGGGGCGGGGAGCTTTCTTT. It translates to CATSRVLRGRGAFF. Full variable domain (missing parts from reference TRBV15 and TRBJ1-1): DAMVIQNPRYQVTQFGKPVTLSCSQTLNHNVMYWYQQKSSQAPKLLFHYYDKDFNNEADTPDNFQSRRPNTSFCFLDIRSPGLGDTAMYLCATSRVLRGRGAFFGQGTRLTVV.